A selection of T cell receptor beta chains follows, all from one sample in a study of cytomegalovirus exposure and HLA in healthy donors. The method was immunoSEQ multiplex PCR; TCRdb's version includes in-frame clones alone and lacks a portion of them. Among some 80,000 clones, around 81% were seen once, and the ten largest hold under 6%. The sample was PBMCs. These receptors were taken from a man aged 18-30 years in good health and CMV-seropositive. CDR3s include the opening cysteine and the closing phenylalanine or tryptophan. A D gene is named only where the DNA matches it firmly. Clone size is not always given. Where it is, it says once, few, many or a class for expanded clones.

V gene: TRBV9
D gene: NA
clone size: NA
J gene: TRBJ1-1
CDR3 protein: CASSPVGGRSEAFF
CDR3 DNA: TGTGCCAGCAGCCCCGTGGGGGGTAGGTCTGAAGCTTTCTTT

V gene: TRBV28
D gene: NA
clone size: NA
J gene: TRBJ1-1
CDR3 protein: CASSLSGDAEAFF
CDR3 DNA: TGTGCCAGCAGTTTATCAGGGGATGCTGAAGCTTTCTTT

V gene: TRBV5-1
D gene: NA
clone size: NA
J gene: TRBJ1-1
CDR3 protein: CASSEEPNTEAFF
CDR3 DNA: TGCGCCAGCAGCGAAGAGCCGAACACTGAAGCTTTCTTT

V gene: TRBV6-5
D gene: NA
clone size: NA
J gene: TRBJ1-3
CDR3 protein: CASSLFGGGNTIYF
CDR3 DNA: TGTGCCAGCAGTTTATTCGGGGGTGGAAACACCATATATTTT

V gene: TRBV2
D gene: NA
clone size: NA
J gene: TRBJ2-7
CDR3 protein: CASTSRASASYEQYF
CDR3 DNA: TGTGCCAGCACCTCACGGGCTAGCGCCTCCTACGAGCAGTACTTC

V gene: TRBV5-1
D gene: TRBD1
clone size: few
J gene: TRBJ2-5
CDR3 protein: CASSLGTGRKTQYF
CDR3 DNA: TGCGCCAGCAGCTTGGGGACAGGGCGAAAGACCCAGTACTTC

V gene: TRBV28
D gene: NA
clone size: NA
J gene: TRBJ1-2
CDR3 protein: CASSPGGGAPPYGYTF
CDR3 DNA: TGTGCCAGCAGCCCCGGGGGTGGGGCCCCGCCCTATGGCTACACCTTC

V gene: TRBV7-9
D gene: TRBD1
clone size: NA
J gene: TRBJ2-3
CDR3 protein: CASSSYNRGGYTQYF
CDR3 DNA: TGTGCCAGCAGCTCCTATAATCGAGGGGGCTATACGCAGTATTTT

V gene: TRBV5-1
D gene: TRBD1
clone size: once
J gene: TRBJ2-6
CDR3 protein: CATKQGAAVSGANVLTF
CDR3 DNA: TGCGCCACCAAACAGGGGGCGGCCGTCTCTGGGGCCAACGTCCTGACTTTC

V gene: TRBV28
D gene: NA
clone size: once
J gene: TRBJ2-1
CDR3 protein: CASSLRPQRNEQFF
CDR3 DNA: TGTGCCAGCAGTTTGAGACCCCAGCGCAATGAGCAGTTCTTC

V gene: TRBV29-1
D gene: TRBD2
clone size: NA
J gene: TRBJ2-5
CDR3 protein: CSVRGGAGVLGTQYF
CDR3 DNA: TGCAGCGTCCGGGGGGGAGCGGGCGTTCTTGGGACCCAGTACTTC

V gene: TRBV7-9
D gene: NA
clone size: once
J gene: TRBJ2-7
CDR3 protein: CASSPRDRLPYEQYF
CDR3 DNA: TGTGCCAGCAGCCCAAGAGACAGGTTACCCTACGAGCAGTACTTC

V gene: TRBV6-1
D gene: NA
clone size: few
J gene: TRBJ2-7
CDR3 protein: CASSRQGNSYEQYF
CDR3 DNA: TGTGCCAGCAGTAGGCAGGGGAATTCCTACGAGCAGTACTTC

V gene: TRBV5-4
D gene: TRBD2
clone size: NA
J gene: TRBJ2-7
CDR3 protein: CASSRRDSGDSYEQYF
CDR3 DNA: TGTGCCAGCAGCCGAAGAGACAGCGGGGACTCCTACGAGCAGTACTTC

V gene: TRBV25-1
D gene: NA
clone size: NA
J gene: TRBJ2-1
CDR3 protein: CASRSGSSYNEQFF
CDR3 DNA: TGTGCCAGCAGGAGCGGTAGCTCCTACAATGAGCAGTTCTTC

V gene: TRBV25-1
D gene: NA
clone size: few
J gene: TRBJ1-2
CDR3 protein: CASRDRDGYTF
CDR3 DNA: TGTGCCAGCAGGGACAGAGATGGCTACACCTTC